Listed below are T cell receptor beta chains from one sample, sequenced in a study of graft-versus-host responses after intestinal transplantation. Only in-frame clones appear in the TCRdb table, and some are missing; sequencing was by immunoSEQ multiplex PCR. The sample has roughly 120,000 clones, 80% to 95% seen once. Antigen specificity for these receptors is unknown. The sequenced sample was unstimulated CD4+ T cells sorted from spleen or lymph node cells, obtained before intestinal transplant. Receptor source: a human donor who received an intestinal transplant. CDR3s include the opening cysteine and the closing phenylalanine or tryptophan. A D gene is named only where the DNA matches it firmly. Rows may omit the clone size; those that give it use once, few, many or a size class.

j_call,d_call,clone_size,v_call,cdr3_nt,cdr3_aa
TRBJ2-5,NA,NA,TRBV7-9,TGTGCCAGCAGCTTAGGCAGGGGACTAGAGACCCAGTACTTC,CASSLGRGLETQYF
TRBJ2-7,TRBD1,NA,TRBV28,TGTGCCAGCAGTTTCCCAAACAGGGGGTTTGATTACTACTCCTACGAGCAGTACTTC,CASSFPNRGFDYYSYEQYF
TRBJ2-5,NA,NA,TRBV5-1,TGCGCCAGCAGCTTAACCGAAGAGACCCAGTACTTC,CASSLTEETQYF
TRBJ1-1,NA,NA,TRBV6-5,TGTGCCAGCAGTTACCGGAACACTGAAGCTTTCTTT,CASSYRNTEAFF
TRBJ2-1,NA,NA,TRBV7-3,TGTGCCAGCAGCTCGCAACCGGGGGCTAACGAGCAGTTCTTC,CASSSQPGANEQFF
TRBJ1-1,TRBD1,NA,TRBV9,TGTGCCAGCAGCGGGACTAGGATGGACAGGGTGGACACTGAAGCTTTCTTT,CASSGTRMDRVDTEAFF
TRBJ1-5,NA,NA,TRBV7-9,TGTGCCAGCAGCACGACAGGTGATCAGCCCCAGCATTTT,CASSTTGDQPQHF
TRBJ2-1,TRBD2,NA,TRBV5-4,TGTGCCAGCAGCGTCTCTAGCGGCTCCTACAATGAGCAGTTCTTC,CASSVSSGSYNEQFF
TRBJ2-3,TRBD2,once,TRBV29-1,TGCAGCGTTTCGGGACTACTCACAGATACGCAGTATTTT,CSVSGLLTDTQYF
TRBJ2-7,NA,once,TRBV27,TGTGCCAGCAGCCCCATGGCCCGACAGGAAGGGTACGGCGAGCAGTACTTC,CASSPMARQEGYGEQYF
TRBJ1-2,NA,NA,TRBV4-2,TGTGCCAGCAGCCAAGAAACAGGGCTCAACTATGGCTACACCTTC,CASSQETGLNYGYTF
TRBJ2-7,TRBD2,NA,TRBV9,TGTGCCAGCAGCGTAGGCCCGAGCGGGAGGGGCCCGAGCTCCTACGAGCAGTACTTC,CASSVGPSGRGPSSYEQYF
TRBJ2-7,TRBD2,NA,TRBV7-3,TGTGCCAGCAGCTTAGCGCTGCGGGCCTCTGGGGAGCGGCCCCCGGGAGGCGAGCAGTACTTC,CASSLALRASGERPPGGEQYF
TRBJ1-4,TRBD1,once,TRBV6-7,TGTGCCAGCAGTTACTCGATGAGGACAAAAACAGGGGATGAAAAACTGTTTTTT,CASSYSMRTKTGDEKLFF
TRBJ2-5,NA,NA,TRBV27,TGTGCCAGCAGCCAATGGGGGCAAGAGACCCAGTACTTC,CASSQWGQETQYF